The 8 T cell receptor beta chains below were found in one sample sequenced in a study of beta chain features in type 1 diabetes. Of the isolated RNA, all was reverse transcribed, and so the sequenced material was expressed TCRB transcripts. Method: immunoSEQ multiplex PCR; TCRdb's copy keeps in-frame clones and lacks some. The data contain around 500,000 clones, roughly 31% of them singletons. The sequenced sample consisted of naive CD4+ T cells from blood. Receptor source: a man between 18 and 35 years old in good health.

This clone occurred a few times. The rearrangement links TRBV30 to TRBJ2-7, with 8 bases aligning to TRBD1. Germline CDR1 is GTSNPN and CDR2 is SVGIG (reference sequence). V was clipped by 4 bases and J by 2 bases; unmatched bases: 10. The CDR3 totals 15 residues. The CDR3 DNA reads as TGTGCCTGGACCCGGGGCAGGGGGCTGACCTACGAGCAGTACTTC. Its translation: CAWTRGRGLTYEQYF.

This clone was seen only once. V usage is TRBV9 and J usage is TRBJ2-1, with 7 bases identical to TRBD1. The V gene's germline CDR1 is SGDLS and CDR2 YYNGEE. V gave up 0 bases and J gave up 9 bases; unmatched junction bases: 6. This CDR3 region has 14 residues. CDR3: CASSVVGQSLEQFF. CDR3 nucleotide sequence: TGTGCCAGCAGCGTAGTGGGACAGAGTCTTGAGCAGTTCTTC.

This clone has only a few counts. This chain connects TRBV5-4 to TRBJ1-1; D is unresolved. This CDR3 spans 13 amino acids. V lost 4 bases and J 4 bases, leaving 11 bases between the germline ends. Germline V gene sequence: CDR1 SGHNT, CDR2 YYREEE (reference sequence). CDR3: CASSASQSTEAFF. The CDR3 bases are TGTGCCAGCAGCGCCTCCCAGAGCACTGAAGCTTTCTTT. The complete variable domain, with remaining parts taken from reference TRBV5-4 and TRBJ1-1, reads ETGVTQSPTHLIKTRGQQVTLRCSSQSGHNTVSWYQQALGQGPQFIFQYYREEENGRGNFPPRFSGLQFPNYSSELNVNALELDDSALYLCASSASQSTEAFFGQGTRLTVV.

This clone was seen only a few times. V usage is TRBV29-1 and J usage is TRBJ1-1; D perhaps matches TRBD1 (6 bases). CDR1 SQVTM and CDR2 ANQGSEA come from the germline V gene. V was pared by 7 bases and J by 5 bases, with 20 bases between. The CDR3 is 14 amino acids. The CDR3 DNA reads as TGCAGCGCTTCCGGAGCCAGGGGAAGGACTGAAGCTTTCTTT. It translates to CSASGARGRTEAFF.

This clone has a handful of counts. This chain uses TRBV7-6 with TRBJ1-1, with 10 positions matching TRBD1. Germline CDR1 reads SGHVS; CDR2 reads FNYEAQ. V lost 5 bases, J lost 7 bases, and 7 bases stayed unmatched. The CDR3 runs 14 residues. CDR3 sequence (DNA): TGTGCCAGCAGCCAGGGACAGGGGAGGAATGAAGCTTTCTTT. This codes for CASSQGQGRNEAFF.

CDR3: CSVEGGLAGIETQYF. The CDR3 DNA sequence: TGCAGCGTTGAAGGGGGACTAGCGGGAATCGAGACCCAGTACTTC. The chain couples TRBV29-1 to TRBJ2-5; TRBD2 agrees at 13 bases. The V gene's germline CDR1 is SQVTM and CDR2 ANQGSEA. The V and J ends lost 1 base and 5 bases, in that order; junction bases with no gene match: 4. The CDR3 sequence is 15 residues long. Filled out from reference TRBV29-1 and TRBJ2-5, the complete variable domain reads SAVISQKPSRDICQRGTSLTIQCQVDSQVTMMFWYRQQPGQSLTLIATANQGSEATYESGFVIDKFPISRPNLTFSTLTVSNMSPEDSSIYLCSVEGGLAGIETQYFGPGTRLLVL.

CDR3 region: CASRQRDRAMVTQYF. The CDR3, as DNA: TGTGCCAGCAGGCAGCGGGACAGGGCTATGGTGACCCAGTACTTC. This sequence joins TRBV7-9 and TRBJ2-5, with TRBD1 matching 9 bases. The CDR3 is 15 residues long. CDR1 is SEHNR, CDR2 FQNEAQ, per germline (reference sequence). After removal of 6 bases from V and 7 bases from J, the junction contained 12 bases not matched to a gene.

This clone appeared a few times. Other DNA sequences in the sample encode the same CDR3. V and J are TRBV29-1 and TRBJ2-2, with 8 bases identical to TRBD1. Germline loops: CDR1 SQVTM, CDR2 ANQGSEA. With V trimmed by 6 bases and J by 3 bases, 6 bases remained unmatched. This CDR3 contains 14 residues. The CDR3 coding sequence is TGCAGCGTGGGGGACAGGCCCTACACCGGGGAGCTGTTTTTT. It encodes CSVGDRPYTGELFF.